The source of this T cell receptor beta chain is a study of cytomegalovirus exposure and HLA in healthy donors. Study observations and caveats: High sensitivity and specificity were reportedly achieved when the classifier diagnosed cytomegalovirus status.

This clone was detected a few times. Its antigen remains unidentified. 13 Jbeta primers and 60 Vbeta primers were used for the PCR. Some clones are missing from TCRdb's copy, which holds only in-frame ones; the method was immunoSEQ multiplex PCR. The sample records under 200,000 clones, 82% being singletons. Sequences were obtained from PBMCs. This receptor was identified in a woman in her 50s in good health and CMV-seronegative.

The CDR3 sequence is CASSFYSADRDGEQYF. The CDR3 DNA is TGTGCCAGCAGCTTCTATTCCGCCGACAGGGATGGCGAGCAGTACTTC. The chain recombines TRBV5-4 with TRBJ2-7; 7 nucleotides align to TRBD1. V was clipped by 2 bases and J by 6 bases; unmatched bases: 14. This CDR3 has 16 amino acids. Germline CDR1 is SGHNT and CDR2 is YYREEE (reference sequence).